These 11 T cell receptor beta chains originate from one sample sequenced in a study of blood T cell repertoires in COVID-19 (dated by TCRdb to the early 2020s). Libraries were constructed by the immunoSEQ multiplex PCR assay. What TCRdb holds here is the immuneACCESS table cut down to in-frame rearrangements. Part of the clones is not present; checked against another copy, under half of the missing clones reflect an unresolved V gene, and the others are unexplained. The sample records under 450,000 clones, approximately 90% of which are singletons. The biggest ten clones account for roughly 1.4% of the sample. The sample consisted of peripheral blood. Every receptor here comes from a woman in her forties with COVID-19, enrolled during active disease.

The chain employs TRBV9 and TRBJ1-1; 8 bases agree with TRBD1. The CDR3 covers 15 residues. J gave up 3 bases and V 2 bases, and 6 bases lay outside the gene matches. CDR1 and CDR2 (germline): SGDLS, YYNGEE. The CDR3 sequence: CASSVSGTGYTEAFF. CDR3 DNA sequence: TGTGCCAGCAGCGTTTCCGGGACAGGCTACACTGAAGCTTTCTTT.

V usage is TRBV27 and J usage is TRBJ1-2; no firm D call. Germline assignment: CDR1 MNHEY and CDR2 SMNVEV (reference sequence). With 1 base removed from V and 2 bases from J, the gap between germline ends came to 20 bases. CDR3 length: 18 amino acids. The DNA of the CDR3 is TGTGCCAGCAGTTTATTCTATGAAATAGGGAGGAAGAACTATGGCTACACCTTC. Encoded protein: CASSLFYEIGRKNYGYTF.

This clone was found a few times. The chain employs TRBV10-3 and TRBJ1-1, with D possibly matching TRBD1 (5 bases). CDR3 length: 13 residues. The ends were cut back, 2 bases at V and 8 bases at J, with 12 bases in the middle. Germline CDR1 ENHRY, CDR2 SYGVKD. DNA of the CDR3: TGTGCCATCAGTGAGAGACCTGACAGCGAAGCTTTCTTT. Amino acids: CAISERPDSEAFF.

The V gene is TRBV7-2, the J gene TRBJ1-3; D unclear. There are 13 residues in the CDR3. Germline V CDR1 and CDR2: SGHTA, FQGNSA. V was cut by 5 bases and J by 4 bases, with 9 bases left in between. The CDR3 sequence: CASSPQQGNTIYF. CDR3 DNA sequence: TGTGCCAGCAGCCCCCAACAGGGAAACACCATATATTTT.

The V call is TRBV29-1, the J call TRBJ1-2, with no clear D. Germline V CDR1 and CDR2: SQVTM, ANQGSEA. V was shortened by 6 bases and J by 13 bases, with 15 bases between the two germline ends. The CDR3 is made up of 10 amino acids. The CDR3 loop is CSVSAEGITF. CDR3 sequence (DNA): TGCAGCGTCTCTGCCGAGGGTATCACCTTC.

The chain employs TRBV6-5 and TRBJ2-1; the D gene is possibly TRBD2 (5 bases). Germline assignment: CDR1 MNHEY and CDR2 SVGAGI. V lost 10 bases, J lost 4 bases, and 11 bases lay in between. The CDR3 spans 12 residues. The CDR3 DNA sequence: TGTGCCATCACGGGGTTTTACAATGAGCAGTTCTTC. It translates to CAITGFYNEQFF.

This chain links TRBV6-2 or TRBV6-3 with TRBJ1-3, with D possibly matching TRBD1 (5 bases). This CDR3 has 15 residues. The V gene's germline CDR1 is MNHEY and CDR2 SVGEGT. V dropped 0 bases and J dropped 5 bases, with 11 bases sitting between them. CDR3 sequence: CASSYSSAGRNTIYF. In DNA, the CDR3 is TGTGCCAGCAGTTACTCCTCAGCAGGGAGAAACACCATATATTTT.

V gene TRBV10-3 combines with J gene TRBJ1-1; 10 bases align to TRBD1. CDR3 length equals 15 residues. After removal of 2 bases from V and 1 base from J, the junction contained 1 base not matched to a gene. The germline CDR1 and CDR2 sequences are ENHRY and SYGVKD. The CDR3: CAISEGQGENTEAFF. The CDR3 DNA sequence: TGTGCCATCAGTGAGGGACAGGGGGAGAACACTGAAGCTTTCTTT.

This clone has just one count. The V and J genes are TRBV14 and TRBJ2-5, with TRBD2 matching over 10 bases. V lost 4 bases to trimming and J lost 2 bases; unmatched junction nucleotides: 7. Germline CDR1 is SGHDN and CDR2 is FVKESK. CDR3 length equals 16 residues. The CDR3 DNA reads TGTGCCAGCAGCCTTCGAGGACTAGCGGTTCAAGAGACCCAGTACTTC. This sequence encodes CASSLRGLAVQETQYF.

As concerns this clone: The junction and the germline gene differ at one end; a read error may be behind it. The chain links TRBV7-9 to TRBJ2-5; D gene unclear. Germline V lookup: CDR1 SEHNR, CDR2 FQNEAQ (reference sequence). The CDR3 length is 12 residues. CDR3 region: CASSLNLEIQYF. CDR3 DNA: TGTGCCAGCAGCCTCAACTTGGAGATCCAGTACTTC.

V gene TRBV6-2 or TRBV6-3 combines with J gene TRBJ1-1, with D maybe TRBD1 (5 bases). The V end lost 0 bases, the J end lost 4 bases, and 12 bases lay between the germline ends. The CDR3 loop spans 15 amino acids. Germline CDR1 reads MNHEY; CDR2 reads SVGEGT. CDR3 in DNA: TGTGCCAGCAGTTACTCACCAGGGCCGGGCACTGAAGCTTTCTTT. Translation: CASSYSPGPGTEAFF.